This T cell receptor (beta chain) was observed in a study of blood T cell repertoires in COVID-19. The CDR3 runs to 13 residues. CDR1 is MNHNY and CDR2 is SVGAGI in the germline V gene (reference sequence). Trimming shortened V by 8 bases and J by 3 bases, and 13 bases separated the two germline ends. TCRdb's copy holds only in-frame clones and misses some; the assay was immunoSEQ multiplex PCR. The data show about 96,000 clones, with approximately 90% seen just once and 4% to 5% held by the top ten. This clone was seen just once. The source is a human donor with COVID-19, enrolled during active disease. The donor label of this sample is uncertain. Sample: peripheral blood. The chain joins TRBV6-6 to TRBJ1-1; weak D call: TRBD1 (5 bases). The chain's CDR3 is CASRGGTYTEAFF. The CDR3 nucleotides read TGTGCCAGCCGAGGAGGGACGTACACTGAAGCTTTCTTT.